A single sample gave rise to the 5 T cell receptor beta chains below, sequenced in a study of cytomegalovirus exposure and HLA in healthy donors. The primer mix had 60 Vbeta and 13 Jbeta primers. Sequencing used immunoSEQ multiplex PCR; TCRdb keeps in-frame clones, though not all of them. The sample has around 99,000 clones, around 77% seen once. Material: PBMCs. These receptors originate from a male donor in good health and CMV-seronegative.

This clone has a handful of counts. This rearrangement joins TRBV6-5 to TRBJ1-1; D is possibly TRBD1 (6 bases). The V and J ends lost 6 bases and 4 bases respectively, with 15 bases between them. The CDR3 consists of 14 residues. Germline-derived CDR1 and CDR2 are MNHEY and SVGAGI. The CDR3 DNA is TGTGCCAGCAGCCGTAACAGGGAAGGCACTGAAGCTTTCTTT. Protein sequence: CASSRNREGTEAFF.

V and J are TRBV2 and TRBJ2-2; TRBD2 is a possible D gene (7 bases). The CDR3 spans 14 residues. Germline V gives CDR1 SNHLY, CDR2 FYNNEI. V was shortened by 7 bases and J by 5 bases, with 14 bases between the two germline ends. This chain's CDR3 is CASKKGGNTGELFF. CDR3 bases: TGTGCCAGCAAAAAGGGGGGGAATACCGGGGAGCTGTTTTTT. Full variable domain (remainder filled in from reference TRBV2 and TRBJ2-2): EPEVTQTPSHQVTQMGQEVILRCVPISNHLYFYWYRQILGQKVEFLVSFYNNEISEKSEIFDDQFSVERPDGSNFTLKIRSTKLEDSAMYFCASKKGGNTGELFFGEGSRLTVL.

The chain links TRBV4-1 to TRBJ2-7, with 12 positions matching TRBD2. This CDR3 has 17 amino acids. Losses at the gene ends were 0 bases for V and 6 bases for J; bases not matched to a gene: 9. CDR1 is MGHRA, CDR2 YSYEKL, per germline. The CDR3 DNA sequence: TGCGCCAGCAGCCAAGAATTAACTAGCGGGGGGTCGTGCGAGCAGTACTTC. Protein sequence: CASSQELTSGGSCEQYF.

CDR3 DNA sequence: TGTGCGAGCGGACTGACCTACAATGAGCAGTTCTTC. Amino acid sequence: CASGLTYNEQFF. The chain carries TRBV14 and TRBJ2-1, with D maybe TRBD2 (5 bases). In germline, CDR1 is SGHDN, CDR2 FVKESK. The CDR3 contains 12 residues.

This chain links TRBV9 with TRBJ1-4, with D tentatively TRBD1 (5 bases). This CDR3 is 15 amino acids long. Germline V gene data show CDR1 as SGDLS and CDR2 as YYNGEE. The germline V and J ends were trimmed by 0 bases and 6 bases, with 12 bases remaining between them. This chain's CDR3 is CASSVAAGEDEKLFF. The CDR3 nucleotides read TGTGCCAGCAGCGTAGCGGCGGGGGAAGATGAAAAACTGTTTTTT.